The rows below give T cell receptor beta chains drawn from one sample of a study of T cell repertoires in cytomegalovirus infection. TCRdb re-called the reads with MiXCR, one entry per CDR3 protein. The profile shows 250,000 to 300,000 distinct CDR3 sequences, over 20% of them singletons. Specimen: PBMCs. These receptor sequences come from a human donor in good health (CMV status not recorded). Some clones in this sample may be carry-over from other donors' samples. Both conserved end residues are part of each CDR3. The order of the fields is V gene, J gene, clone size, D gene, CDR3 DNA, CDR3 protein. D genes are given only for firm matches. The listing skips clone size in some rows; elsewhere it reads once, few, many or a size class.

TRBV19	TRBJ2-2	few	.	TGTGCCAGTAGTATTTGGAACACCGGGGAGCTGTTTTTT	CASSIWNTGELFF
TRBV7-2	TRBJ1-2	many	.	TGTGCCAGCAGCTTAGAAGGGAACCCCTCGATTAGTGGCTACACCTTC	CASSLEGNPSISGYTF
TRBV6-2/TRBV6-3	TRBJ2-1	few	.	TGTGCCAGCAGCCTCTGGACGGGGGACAATGAGCAGTTCTTC	CASSLWTGDNEQFF
TRBV7-2	TRBJ1-1	few	.	TGTGCCAGCAGCGCTCAGGGGAGTAGTTACACTGAAGCTTTCTTT	CASSAQGSSYTEAFF
TRBV7-3	TRBJ1-5	.	TRBD1	TGTGCCAGCAGCCCGGGGACAGTTCCCAATCAGCCCCAGCATTTT	CASSPGTVPNQPQHF
TRBV14	TRBJ2-1	few	TRBD2	TGTGCCAGCAGCCGACCGACTAGCGGAGATACCAATGAGCAGTTCTTC	CASSRPTSGDTNEQFF
TRBV7-2	TRBJ1-5	many	TRBD1	TGTGCCAGCAGCCAGGGACAGGGGAGCCAGCCCCAGCATTTT	CASSQGQGSQPQHF
TRBV6-1	TRBJ2-7	.	.	TGTGCCAGCAGTGAAGCGGGACCCTTAAACAGCGACTTC	CASSEAGPLNSDF
TRBV5-1	TRBJ1-1	once	TRBD1	TGCGCCAGCAGCTATGGGACAGGGACTGTAATGAACACTGAAGCTTTCTTT	CASSYGTGTVMNTEAFF
TRBV2	TRBJ1-5	.	.	TGTGCCAGCAGTCCCGGGACACCCAGCAATCAGCCCCAGCATTTT	CASSPGTPSNQPQHF
TRBV4-1	TRBJ2-6	many	.	TGCGCCAGCAGCCAAGAAGGCGGCAAGGCCTCAAGCTCTGGGGCCAACGTCCTGACTTTC	CASSQEGGKASSSGANVLTF
TRBV10-3	TRBJ1-3	few	.	TGTGCCATCAGAAGAATCCCTGGAAACACCATATATTTT	CAIRRIPGNTIYF
TRBV28	TRBJ2-3	.	TRBD1	TGTGCCAGTACCTCCGGGACAGGGGGCACAGATACGCAGTATTTT	CASTSGTGGTDTQYF
TRBV6-2/TRBV6-3	TRBJ2-2	many	TRBD2	TGTGCCATTTCGACTAGCGGGAGGCCTGACACCGGGGAGCTGTTTTTT	CAISTSGRPDTGELFF
TRBV24-1	TRBJ1-2	many	.	TGTGCCACCAGTGAAGGGGGGAAAAACTATGGCTACACCTTC	CATSEGGKNYGYTF
TRBV20-1	TRBJ2-1	.	TRBD1	TGCAGTGCTAGGCGTCACGGGACAGGGGGCGGCAATGAGCAGTTCTTC	CSARRHGTGGGNEQFF
TRBV5-1	TRBJ1-1	.	.	TGCGCCAGCAGCTTGGAAGGACGGGAGAACACTGAAGCTTTCTTT	CASSLEGRENTEAFF